This T cell receptor beta chain was identified during a study of blood T cells in healthy people across ages. Together with a sample-barcoded 5' primer, a J-beta primer mix was included in a second PCR lasting roughly 7 to 11 cycles. TCRdb called the 5' RACE reads again in MiXCR, with one record for every CDR3 protein. The repertoire holds hundreds of thousands of distinct CDR3 sequences, with roughly 24% as singletons. CDR3 size: 14 residues. Germline V gives CDR1 MNHEY, CDR2 SMNVEV (reference sequence). The V gene lost 6 bases and the J gene lost 8 bases, with 19 bases spanning the gap. These data also featured in a second study, about T cells of mothers and their children.

The gene calls are TRBV27 and TRBJ1-2, with D possibly being TRBD1 (5 bases). Sample: blood. This TCR derives from a boy aged 5-17 years in good health. In nucleotides, the CDR3 is TGTGCCAGCAGCCTAATAATGGGGGGTCCCGGCTACACCTTC. Its translation: CASSLIMGGPGYTF.